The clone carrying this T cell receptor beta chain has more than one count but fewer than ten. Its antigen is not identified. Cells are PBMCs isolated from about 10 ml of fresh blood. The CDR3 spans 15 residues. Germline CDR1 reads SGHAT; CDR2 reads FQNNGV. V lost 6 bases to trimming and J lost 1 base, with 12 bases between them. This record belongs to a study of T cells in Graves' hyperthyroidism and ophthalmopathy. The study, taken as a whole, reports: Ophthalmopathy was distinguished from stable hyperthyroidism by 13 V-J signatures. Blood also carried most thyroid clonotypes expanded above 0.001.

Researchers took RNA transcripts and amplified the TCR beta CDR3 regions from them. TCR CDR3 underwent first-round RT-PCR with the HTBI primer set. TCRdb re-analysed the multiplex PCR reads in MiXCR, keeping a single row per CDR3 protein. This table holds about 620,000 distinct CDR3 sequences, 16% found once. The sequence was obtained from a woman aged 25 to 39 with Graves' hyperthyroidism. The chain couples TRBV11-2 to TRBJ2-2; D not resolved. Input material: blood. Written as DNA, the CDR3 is TGTGCCAGCAGAAACGTGGAAGGGAACACCGGGGAGCTGTTTTTT. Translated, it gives CASRNVEGNTGELFF.